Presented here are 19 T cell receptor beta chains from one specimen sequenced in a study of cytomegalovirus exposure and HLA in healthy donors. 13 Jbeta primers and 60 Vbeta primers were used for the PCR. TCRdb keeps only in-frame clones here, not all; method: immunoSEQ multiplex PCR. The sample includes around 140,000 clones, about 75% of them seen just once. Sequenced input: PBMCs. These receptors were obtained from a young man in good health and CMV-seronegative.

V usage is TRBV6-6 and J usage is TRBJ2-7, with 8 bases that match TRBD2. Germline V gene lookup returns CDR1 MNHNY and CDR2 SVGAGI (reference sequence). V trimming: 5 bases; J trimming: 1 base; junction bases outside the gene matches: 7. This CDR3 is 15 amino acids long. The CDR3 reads CASSLQGLGSYEQYF. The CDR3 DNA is TGTGCCAGCAGTCTACAGGGACTAGGGTCCTACGAGCAGTACTTC.

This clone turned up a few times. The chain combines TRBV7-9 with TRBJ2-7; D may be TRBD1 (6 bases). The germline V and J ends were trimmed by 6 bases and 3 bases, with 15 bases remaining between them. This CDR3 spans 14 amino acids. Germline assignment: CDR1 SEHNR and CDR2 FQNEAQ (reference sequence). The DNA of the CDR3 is TGTGCCAGCAGTACCAGGGGATTCAACTACGAGCAGTACTTC. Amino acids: CASSTRGFNYEQYF.

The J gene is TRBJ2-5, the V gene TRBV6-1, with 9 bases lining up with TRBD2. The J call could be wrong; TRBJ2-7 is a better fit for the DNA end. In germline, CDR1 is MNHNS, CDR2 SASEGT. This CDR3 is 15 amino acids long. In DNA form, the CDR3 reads TGTGCCAGCAGTATAGATAGCGGGAGCCGCGACGAGCAGTACTTC. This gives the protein CASSIDSGSRDEQYF.

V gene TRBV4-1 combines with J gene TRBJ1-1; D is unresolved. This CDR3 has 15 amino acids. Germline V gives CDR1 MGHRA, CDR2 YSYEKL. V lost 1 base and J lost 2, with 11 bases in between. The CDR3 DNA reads TGCGCCAGCAGCCAAGCAGGATTAGGAAACACTGAAGCTTTCTTT. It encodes CASSQAGLGNTEAFF.

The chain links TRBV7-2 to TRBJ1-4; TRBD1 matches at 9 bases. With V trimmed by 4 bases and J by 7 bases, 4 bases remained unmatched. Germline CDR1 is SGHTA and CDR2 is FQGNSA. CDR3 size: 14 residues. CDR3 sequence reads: CASSSGQGGEKLFF. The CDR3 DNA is TGTGCCAGCAGCTCGGGACAGGGAGGTGAAAAACTGTTTTTT.

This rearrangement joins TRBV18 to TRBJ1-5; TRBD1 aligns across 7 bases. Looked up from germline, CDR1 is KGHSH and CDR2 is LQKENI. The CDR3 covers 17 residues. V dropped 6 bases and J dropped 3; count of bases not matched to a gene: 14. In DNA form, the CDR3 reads TGTGCCAGCTCCCTAGGAGGGGGCCTGGGCCCCAATCAGCCCCAGCATTTT. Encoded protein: CASSLGGGLGPNQPQHF.

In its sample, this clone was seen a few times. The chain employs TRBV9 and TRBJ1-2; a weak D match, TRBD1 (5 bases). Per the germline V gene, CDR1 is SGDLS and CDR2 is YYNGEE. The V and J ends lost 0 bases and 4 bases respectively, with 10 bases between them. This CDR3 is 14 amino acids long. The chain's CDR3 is CASSVDQGSYGYTF. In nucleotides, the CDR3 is TGTGCCAGCAGCGTAGATCAGGGATCCTATGGCTACACCTTC.

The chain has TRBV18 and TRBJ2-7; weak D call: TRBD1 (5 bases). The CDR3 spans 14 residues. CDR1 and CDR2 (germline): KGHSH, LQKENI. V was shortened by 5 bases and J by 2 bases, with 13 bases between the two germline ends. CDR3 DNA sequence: TGTGCCAGCTCAGATTCAGGGAAAACCTACGAGCAGTACTTC. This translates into CASSDSGKTYEQYF.

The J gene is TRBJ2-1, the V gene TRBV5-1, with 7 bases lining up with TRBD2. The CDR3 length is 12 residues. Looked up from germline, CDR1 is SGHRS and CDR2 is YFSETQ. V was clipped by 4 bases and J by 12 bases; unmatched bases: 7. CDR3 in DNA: TGCGCCAGCAGCCTTACTGGGGGGGGGCAGTTCTTC. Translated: CASSLTGGGQFF.

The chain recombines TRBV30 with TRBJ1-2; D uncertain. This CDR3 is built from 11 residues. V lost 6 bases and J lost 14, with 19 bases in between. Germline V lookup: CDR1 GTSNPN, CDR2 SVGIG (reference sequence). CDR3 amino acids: CACQSQMGRTF. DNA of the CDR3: TGTGCCTGCCAGTCCCAAATGGGGAGGACCTTC.

CDR3 sequence: CASSESGAVTGELFF. CDR3 DNA sequence: TGTGCCAGCAGTGAGTCGGGAGCTGTTACCGGGGAGCTGTTTTTT. This chain connects TRBV25-1 to TRBJ2-2, with D possibly being TRBD2 (6 bases). The CDR3 spans 15 residues. Germline values: CDR1 MGHDK, CDR2 SYGVNS. V was pared by 3 bases and J by 5 bases, with 13 bases between.

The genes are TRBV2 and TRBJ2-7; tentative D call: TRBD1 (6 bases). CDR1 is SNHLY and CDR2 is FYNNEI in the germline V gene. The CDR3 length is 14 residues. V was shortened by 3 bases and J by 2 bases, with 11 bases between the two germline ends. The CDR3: CASSDWTDTYEQYF. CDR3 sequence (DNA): TGTGCCAGCAGTGATTGGACAGATACCTACGAGCAGTACTTC.

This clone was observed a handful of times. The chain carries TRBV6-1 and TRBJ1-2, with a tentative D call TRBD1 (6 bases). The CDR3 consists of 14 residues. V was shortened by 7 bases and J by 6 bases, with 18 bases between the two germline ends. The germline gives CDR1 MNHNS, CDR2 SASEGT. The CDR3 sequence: CASTQEGESNGYTF. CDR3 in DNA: TGTGCCAGCACCCAAGAGGGGGAATCGAATGGCTACACCTTC.

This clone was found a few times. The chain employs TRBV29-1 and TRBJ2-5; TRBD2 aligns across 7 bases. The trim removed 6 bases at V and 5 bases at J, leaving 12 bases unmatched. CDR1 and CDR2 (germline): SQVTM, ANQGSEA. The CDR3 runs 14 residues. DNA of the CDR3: TGCAGCGTAGAGAGCGGGGATCTTGTGGAGACCCAGTACTTC. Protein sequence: CSVESGDLVETQYF.

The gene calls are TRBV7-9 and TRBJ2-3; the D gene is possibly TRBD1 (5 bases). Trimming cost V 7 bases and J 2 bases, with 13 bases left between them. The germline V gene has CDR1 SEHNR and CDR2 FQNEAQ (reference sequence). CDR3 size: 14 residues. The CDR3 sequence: CASTLDSYTDTQYF. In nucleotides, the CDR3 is TGTGCCAGCACCCTCGACAGTTACACAGATACGCAGTATTTT.

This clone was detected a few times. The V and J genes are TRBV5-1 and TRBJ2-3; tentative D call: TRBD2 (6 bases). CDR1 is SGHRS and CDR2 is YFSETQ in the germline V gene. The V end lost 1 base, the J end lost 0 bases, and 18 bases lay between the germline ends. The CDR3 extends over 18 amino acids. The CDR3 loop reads CASSLRHNLALSTDTQYF. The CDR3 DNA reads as TGCGCCAGCAGCTTGAGGCATAACCTAGCGCTCAGCACAGATACGCAGTATTTT.

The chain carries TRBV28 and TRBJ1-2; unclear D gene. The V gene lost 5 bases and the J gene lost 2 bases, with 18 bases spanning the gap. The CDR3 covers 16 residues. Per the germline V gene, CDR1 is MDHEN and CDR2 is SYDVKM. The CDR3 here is CASSIPRREVNYGYTF. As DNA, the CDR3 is TGTGCCAGCAGTATACCACGACGAGAGGTCAACTATGGCTACACCTTC.

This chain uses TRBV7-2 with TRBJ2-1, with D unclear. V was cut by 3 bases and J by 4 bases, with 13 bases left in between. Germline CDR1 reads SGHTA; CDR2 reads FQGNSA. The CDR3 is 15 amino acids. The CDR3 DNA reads TGTGCCAGCAGCTTGGTCAGCGCAAGTTACAATGAGCAGTTCTTC. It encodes CASSLVSASYNEQFF.

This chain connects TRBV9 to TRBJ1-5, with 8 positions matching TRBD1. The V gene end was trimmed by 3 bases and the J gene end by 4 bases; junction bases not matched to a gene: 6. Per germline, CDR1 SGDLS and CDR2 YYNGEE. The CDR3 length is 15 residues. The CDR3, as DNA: TGTGCCAGCAGCGAATCGGGACAGGAGAATCAGCCCCAGCATTTT. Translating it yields CASSESGQENQPQHF.